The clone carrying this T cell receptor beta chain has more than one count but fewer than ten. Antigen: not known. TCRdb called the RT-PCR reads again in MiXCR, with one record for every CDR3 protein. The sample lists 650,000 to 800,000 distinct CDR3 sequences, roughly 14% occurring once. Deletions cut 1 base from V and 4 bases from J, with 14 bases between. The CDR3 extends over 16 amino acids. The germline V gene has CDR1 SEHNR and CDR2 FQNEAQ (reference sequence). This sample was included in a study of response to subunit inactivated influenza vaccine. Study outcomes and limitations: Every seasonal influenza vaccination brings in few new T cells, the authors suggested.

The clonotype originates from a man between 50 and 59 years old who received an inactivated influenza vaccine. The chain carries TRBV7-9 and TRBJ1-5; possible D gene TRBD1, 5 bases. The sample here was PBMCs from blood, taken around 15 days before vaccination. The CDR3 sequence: CASSLVLGEKNQPQHF. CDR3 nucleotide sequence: TGTGCCAGCAGCTTAGTTTTAGGGGAGAAGAATCAGCCCCAGCATTTT.